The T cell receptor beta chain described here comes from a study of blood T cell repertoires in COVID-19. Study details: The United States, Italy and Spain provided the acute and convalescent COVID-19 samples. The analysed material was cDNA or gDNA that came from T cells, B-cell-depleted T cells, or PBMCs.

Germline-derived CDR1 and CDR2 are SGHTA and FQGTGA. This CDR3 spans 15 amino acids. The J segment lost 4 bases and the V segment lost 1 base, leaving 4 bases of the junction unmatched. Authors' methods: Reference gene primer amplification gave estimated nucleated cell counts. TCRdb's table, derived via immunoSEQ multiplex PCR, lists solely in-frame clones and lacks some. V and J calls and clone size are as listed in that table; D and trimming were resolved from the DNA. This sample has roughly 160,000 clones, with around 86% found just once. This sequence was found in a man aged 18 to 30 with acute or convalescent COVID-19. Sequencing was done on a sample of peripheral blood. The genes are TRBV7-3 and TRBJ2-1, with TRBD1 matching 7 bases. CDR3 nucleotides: TGTGCCAGCAGCTTAAGACAGGGTTCATACAATGAGCAGTTCTTC. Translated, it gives CASSLRQGSYNEQFF.